Included here is one T cell receptor (beta chain) sequence, with context. This record comes from a study of blood T cell repertoires in COVID-19. Overall study: Material from acute and convalescent COVID-19 was sourced from the United States, Italy and Spain. Sources were T cells, B-cell-depleted T cells, or PBMCs; the material itself was cDNA or gDNA.

The trim removed 6 bases at V and 4 bases at J, leaving 7 bases unmatched. Looked up from germline, CDR1 is MNHEY and CDR2 is SVGAGI. The CDR3 has 14 residues. Generated by immunoSEQ multiplex PCR, the TCRdb table keeps only in-frame clones and is missing some. Found here are some 260,000 clones, more than 75% of them singletons; the top ten hold around 0.98%. The sample comprised peripheral blood. This sequence joins TRBV6-5 and TRBJ1-1, with 8 bases that match TRBD1. The receptor comes from a middle-aged woman who had recovered from COVID-19. CDR3 DNA sequence: TGTGCCAGCAGCAGGACAGGGTTGGGCACTGAAGCTTTCTTT. Protein sequence: CASSRTGLGTEAFF.